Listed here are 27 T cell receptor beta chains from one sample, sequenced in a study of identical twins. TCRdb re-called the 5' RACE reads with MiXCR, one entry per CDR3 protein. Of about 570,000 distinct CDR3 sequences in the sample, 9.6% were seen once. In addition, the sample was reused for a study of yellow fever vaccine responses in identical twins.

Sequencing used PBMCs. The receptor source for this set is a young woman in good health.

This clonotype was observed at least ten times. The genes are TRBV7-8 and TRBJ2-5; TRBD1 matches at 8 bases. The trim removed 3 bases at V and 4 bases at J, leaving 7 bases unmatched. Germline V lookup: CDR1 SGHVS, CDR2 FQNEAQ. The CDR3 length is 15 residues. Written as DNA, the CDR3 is TGTGCCAGCAGCTTTGGGACAGGTGATATAGAGACCCAGTACTTC. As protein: CASSFGTGDIETQYF.

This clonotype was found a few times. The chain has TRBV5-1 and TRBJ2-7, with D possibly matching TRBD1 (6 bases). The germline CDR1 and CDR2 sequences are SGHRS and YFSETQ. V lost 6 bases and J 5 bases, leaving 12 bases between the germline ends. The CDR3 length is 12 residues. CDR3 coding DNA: TGCGCCAGCACTAAACAGGGACACGAGCAGTACTTC. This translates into CASTKQGHEQYF.

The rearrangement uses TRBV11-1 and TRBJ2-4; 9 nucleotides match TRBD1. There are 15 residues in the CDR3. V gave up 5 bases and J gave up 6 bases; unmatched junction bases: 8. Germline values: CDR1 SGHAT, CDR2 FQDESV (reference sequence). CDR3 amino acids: CASSPGQGMGNIQYF. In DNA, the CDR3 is TGTGCCAGCAGCCCGGGACAGGGTATGGGAAACATTCAGTACTTC.

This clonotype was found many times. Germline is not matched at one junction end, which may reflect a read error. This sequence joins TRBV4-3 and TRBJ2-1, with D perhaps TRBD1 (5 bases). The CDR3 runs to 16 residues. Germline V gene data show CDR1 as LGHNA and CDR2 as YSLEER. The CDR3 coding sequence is TGTGCCAGCAGCCAAGACACAGGTAGCTCCTACAATGAGCAGTTCTTC. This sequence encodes CASSQDTGSSYNEQFF.

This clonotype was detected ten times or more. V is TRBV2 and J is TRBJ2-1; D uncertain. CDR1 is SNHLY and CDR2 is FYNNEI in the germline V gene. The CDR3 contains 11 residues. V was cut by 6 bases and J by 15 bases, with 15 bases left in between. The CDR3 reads CASSPIVVPFF. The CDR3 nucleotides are TGTGCCAGCAGCCCAATAGTCGTCCCGTTCTTC.

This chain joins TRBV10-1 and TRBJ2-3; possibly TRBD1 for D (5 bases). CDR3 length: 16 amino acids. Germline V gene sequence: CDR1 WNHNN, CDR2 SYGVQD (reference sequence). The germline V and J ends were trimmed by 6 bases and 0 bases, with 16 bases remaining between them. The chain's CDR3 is CASSVDRIESTDTQYF. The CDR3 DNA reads TGCGCCAGCAGCGTTGACAGAATTGAAAGCACAGATACGCAGTATTTT.

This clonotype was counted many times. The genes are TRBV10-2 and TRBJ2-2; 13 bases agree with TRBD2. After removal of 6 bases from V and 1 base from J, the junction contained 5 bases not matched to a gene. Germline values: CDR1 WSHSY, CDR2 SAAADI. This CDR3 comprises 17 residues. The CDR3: CASRSGLAGENTGELFF. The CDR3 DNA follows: TGCGCCAGCAGATCAGGACTAGCGGGGGAGAACACCGGGGAGCTGTTTTTT.

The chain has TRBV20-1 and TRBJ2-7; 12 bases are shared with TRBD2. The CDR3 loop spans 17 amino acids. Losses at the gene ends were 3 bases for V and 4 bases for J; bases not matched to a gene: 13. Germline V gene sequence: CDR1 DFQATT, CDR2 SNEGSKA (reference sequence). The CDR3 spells CSASLVLAGGPVYEQYF. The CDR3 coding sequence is TGCAGTGCTAGTTTAGTCCTAGCGGGAGGGCCCGTATACGAGCAGTACTTC.

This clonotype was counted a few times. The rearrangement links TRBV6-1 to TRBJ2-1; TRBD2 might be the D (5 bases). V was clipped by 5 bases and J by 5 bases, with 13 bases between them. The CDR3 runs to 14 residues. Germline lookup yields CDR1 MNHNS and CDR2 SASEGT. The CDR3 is CASSPGLSNNEQFF. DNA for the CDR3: TGTGCCAGCAGTCCAGGACTGTCAAACAATGAGCAGTTCTTC.

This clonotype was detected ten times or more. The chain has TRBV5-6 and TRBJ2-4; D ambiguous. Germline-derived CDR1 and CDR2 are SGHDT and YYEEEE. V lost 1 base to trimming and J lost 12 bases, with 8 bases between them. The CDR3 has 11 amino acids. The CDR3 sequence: CASSLSGDQYF. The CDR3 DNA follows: TGTGCCAGCAGCTTGAGTGGTGATCAGTACTTC.

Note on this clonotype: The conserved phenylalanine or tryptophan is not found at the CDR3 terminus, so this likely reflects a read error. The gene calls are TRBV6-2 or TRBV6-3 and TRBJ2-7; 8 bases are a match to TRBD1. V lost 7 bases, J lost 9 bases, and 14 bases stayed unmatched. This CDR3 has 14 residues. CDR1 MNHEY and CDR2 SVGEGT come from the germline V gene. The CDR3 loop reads CASTPTGQAPGQYY. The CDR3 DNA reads TGTGCCAGCACTCCTACGGGACAGGCACCTGGGCAGTACTAC.

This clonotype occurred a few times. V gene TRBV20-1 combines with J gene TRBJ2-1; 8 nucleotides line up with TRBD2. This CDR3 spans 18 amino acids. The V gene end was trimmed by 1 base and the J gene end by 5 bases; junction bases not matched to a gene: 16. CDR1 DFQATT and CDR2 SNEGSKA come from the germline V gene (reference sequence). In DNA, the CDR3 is TGCAGTGCTAGAGGTGGCCCCCGGGGGGGGTCCTCACACAATGAGCAGTTCTTC. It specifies CSARGGPRGGSSHNEQFF.

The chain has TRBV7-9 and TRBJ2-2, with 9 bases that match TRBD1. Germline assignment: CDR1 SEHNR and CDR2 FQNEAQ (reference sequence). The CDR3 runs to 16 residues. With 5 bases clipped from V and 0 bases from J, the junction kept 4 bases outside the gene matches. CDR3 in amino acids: CASSRTGDTNTGELFF. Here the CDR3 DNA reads TGTGCCAGCAGCCGGACAGGGGACACGAACACCGGGGAGCTGTTTTTT. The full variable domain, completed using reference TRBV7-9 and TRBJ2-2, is DTGVSQNPRHKITKRGQNVTFRCDPISEHNRLYWYRQTLGQGPEFLTYFQNEAQLEKSRLLSDRFSAERPKGSFSTLEIQRTEQGDSAMYLCASSRTGDTNTGELFFGEGSRLTVL.

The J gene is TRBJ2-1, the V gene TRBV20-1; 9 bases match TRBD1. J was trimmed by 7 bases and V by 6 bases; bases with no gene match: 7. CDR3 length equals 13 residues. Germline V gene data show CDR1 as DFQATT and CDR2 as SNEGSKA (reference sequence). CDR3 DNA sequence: TGCAGTGCGAGCTCGGGACAGGGTAATGAGCAGTTCTTC. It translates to CSASSGQGNEQFF.

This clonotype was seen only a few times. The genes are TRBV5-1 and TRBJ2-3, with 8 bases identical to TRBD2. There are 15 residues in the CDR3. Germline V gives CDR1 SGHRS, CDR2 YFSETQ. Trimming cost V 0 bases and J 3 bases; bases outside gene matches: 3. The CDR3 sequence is CASSLDGTRTDTQYF. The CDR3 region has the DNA TGCGCCAGCAGCTTGGATGGGACTAGGACAGATACGCAGTATTTT.

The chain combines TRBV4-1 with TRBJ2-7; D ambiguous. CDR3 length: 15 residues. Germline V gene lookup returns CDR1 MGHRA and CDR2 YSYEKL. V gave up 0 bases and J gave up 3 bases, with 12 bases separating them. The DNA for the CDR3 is TGCGCCAGCAGCCAAGATAGGGATCCCTACTACGAGCAGTACTTC. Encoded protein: CASSQDRDPYYEQYF.

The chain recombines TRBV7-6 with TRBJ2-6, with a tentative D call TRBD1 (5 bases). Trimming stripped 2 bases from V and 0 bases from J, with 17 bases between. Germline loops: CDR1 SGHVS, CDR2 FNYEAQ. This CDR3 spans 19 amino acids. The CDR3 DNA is TGTGCCAGCAGCTTATTTCGGGCAGACAGCAGCTCTGGGGCCAACGTCCTGACTTTC. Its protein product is CASSLFRADSSSGANVLTF.

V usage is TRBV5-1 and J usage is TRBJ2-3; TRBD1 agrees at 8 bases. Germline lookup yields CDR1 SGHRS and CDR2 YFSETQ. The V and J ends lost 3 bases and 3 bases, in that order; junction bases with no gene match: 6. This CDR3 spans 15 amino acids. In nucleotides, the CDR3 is TGCGCCAGCAGCTGGGGGGACAGGAAAACAGATACGCAGTATTTT. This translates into CASSWGDRKTDTQYF. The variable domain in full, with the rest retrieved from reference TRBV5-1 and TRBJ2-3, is KAGVTQTPRYLIKTRGQQVTLSCSPISGHRSVSWYQQTPGQGLQFLFEYFSETQRNKGNFPGRFSGRQFSNSRSEMNVSTLELGDSALYLCASSWGDRKTDTQYFGPGTRLTVL.

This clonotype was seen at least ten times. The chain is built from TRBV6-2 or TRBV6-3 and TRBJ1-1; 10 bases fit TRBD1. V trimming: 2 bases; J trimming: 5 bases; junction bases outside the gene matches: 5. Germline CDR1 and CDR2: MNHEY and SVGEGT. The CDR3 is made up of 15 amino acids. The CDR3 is CASSYLGTGVTEAFF. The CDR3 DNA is TGTGCCAGCAGTTACCTAGGGACAGGGGTAACTGAAGCTTTCTTT.

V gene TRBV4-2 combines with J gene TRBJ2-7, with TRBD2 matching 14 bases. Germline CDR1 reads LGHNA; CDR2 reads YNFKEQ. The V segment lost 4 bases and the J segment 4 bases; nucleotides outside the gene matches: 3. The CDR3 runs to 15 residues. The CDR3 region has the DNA TGTGCCAGCAGCCGGGGACTAGCGGGAGAGTACGAGCAGTACTTC. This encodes CASSRGLAGEYEQYF.

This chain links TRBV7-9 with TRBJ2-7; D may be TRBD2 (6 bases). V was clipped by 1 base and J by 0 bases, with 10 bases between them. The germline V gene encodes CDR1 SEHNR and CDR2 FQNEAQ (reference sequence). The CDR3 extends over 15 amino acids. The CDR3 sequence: CASSLGAGSSYEQYF. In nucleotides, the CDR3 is TGTGCCAGCAGCTTAGGAGCGGGTAGCTCCTACGAGCAGTACTTC.

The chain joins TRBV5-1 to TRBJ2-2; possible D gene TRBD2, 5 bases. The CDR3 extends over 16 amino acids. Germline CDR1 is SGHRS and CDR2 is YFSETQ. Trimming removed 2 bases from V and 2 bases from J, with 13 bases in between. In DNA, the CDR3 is TGCGCCAGCAGCTTAGATCCGGGGAGTAACACCGGGGAGCTGTTTTTT. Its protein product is CASSLDPGSNTGELFF. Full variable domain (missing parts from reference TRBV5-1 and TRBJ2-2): KAGVTQTPRYLIKTRGQQVTLSCSPISGHRSVSWYQQTPGQGLQFLFEYFSETQRNKGNFPGRFSGRQFSNSRSEMNVSTLELGDSALYLCASSLDPGSNTGELFFGEGSRLTVL.

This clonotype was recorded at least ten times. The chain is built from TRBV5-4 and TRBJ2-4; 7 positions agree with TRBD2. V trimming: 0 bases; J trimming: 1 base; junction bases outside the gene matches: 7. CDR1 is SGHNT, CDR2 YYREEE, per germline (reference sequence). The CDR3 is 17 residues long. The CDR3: CASSLAGGDLAKNIQYF. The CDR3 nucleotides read TGTGCCAGCAGCTTGGCGGGGGGTGATCTTGCCAAAAACATTCAGTACTTC. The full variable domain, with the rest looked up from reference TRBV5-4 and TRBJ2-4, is ETGVTQSPTHLIKTRGQQVTLRCSSQSGHNTVSWYQQALGQGPQFIFQYYREEENGRGNFPPRFSGLQFPNYSSELNVNALELDDSALYLCASSLAGGDLAKNIQYFGAGTRLSVL.

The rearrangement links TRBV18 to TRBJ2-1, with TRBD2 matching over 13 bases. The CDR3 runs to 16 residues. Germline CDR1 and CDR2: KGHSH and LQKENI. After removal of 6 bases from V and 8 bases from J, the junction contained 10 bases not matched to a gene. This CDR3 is CASSLKSGLAGDEQFF. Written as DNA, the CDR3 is TGTGCCAGCTCTCTCAAAAGCGGACTAGCGGGAGATGAGCAGTTCTTC.

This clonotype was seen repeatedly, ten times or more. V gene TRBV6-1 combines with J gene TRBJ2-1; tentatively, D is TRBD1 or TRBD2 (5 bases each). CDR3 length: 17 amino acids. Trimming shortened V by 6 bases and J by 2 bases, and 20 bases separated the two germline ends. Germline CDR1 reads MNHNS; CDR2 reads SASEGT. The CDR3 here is CASSSISSGAPYNEQFF. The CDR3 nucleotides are TGTGCCAGCAGCTCTATTAGCTCCGGGGCCCCCTACAATGAGCAGTTCTTC.

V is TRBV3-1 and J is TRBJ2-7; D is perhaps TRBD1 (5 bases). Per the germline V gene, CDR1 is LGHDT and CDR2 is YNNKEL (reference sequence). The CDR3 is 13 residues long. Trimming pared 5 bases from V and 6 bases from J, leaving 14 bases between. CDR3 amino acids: CASSYQGRGEQYF. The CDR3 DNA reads TGTGCCAGCAGCTACCAGGGAAGAGGCGAGCAGTACTTC.

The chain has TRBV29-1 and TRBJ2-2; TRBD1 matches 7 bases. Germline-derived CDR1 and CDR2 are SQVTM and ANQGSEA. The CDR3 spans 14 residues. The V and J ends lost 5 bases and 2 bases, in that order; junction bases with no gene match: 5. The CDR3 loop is CSVPGTVNTGELFF. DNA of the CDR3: TGCAGCGTTCCGGGGACAGTTAACACCGGGGAGCTGTTTTTT.